This TCR beta chain derives from a study of early T cells in non-severe SARS-CoV-2 infection. Background on the study: The chains were unpaired, and the sequenced material was bulk RNA from unsorted whole blood.

Individual cDNA molecules each received unique molecular identifiers attached to them. Each CDR3 protein is one row after TCRdb ran MiXCR on the 5' RACE reads. Among tens of thousands of distinct CDR3 sequences listed, around 15% were seen once. Looked up from germline, CDR1 is ENHRY and CDR2 is SYGVKD. The CDR3 loop spans 13 amino acids. With 0 bases removed from V and 6 bases from J, the gap between germline ends came to 9 bases. This clonotype was recorded a few times. Its antigen is not known. General observations from the study: Reliance on VDJdb matching favored anti-spike CD8 responses; private and CD4 specificities were missed.

The sequence derives from an adult who was a healthcare worker with PCR-confirmed SARS-CoV-2 infection or an uninfected control (not recorded which). Specimen: whole blood, collected at baseline. This chain connects TRBV10-3 to TRBJ2-7; D is unresolved. CDR3 DNA sequence: TGTGCCATCAGTGAGTCGAGGCTTGGCGAGCAGTACTTC. As protein: CAISESRLGEQYF.